This paragraph covers one T cell receptor beta chain sequence. Source study methods: Reference gene primer amplification gave estimated nucleated cell counts. Assay used: immunoSEQ multiplex PCR; TCRdb lists only in-frame clones, some missing. V and J calls and clone size are copied from that table; D and trimming were computed from the DNA. The sample has over 130,000 clones; about 87% are singletons. Germline loops: CDR1 MGHDK, CDR2 SYGVNS. This CDR3 has 14 residues. The trim removed 5 bases at V and 4 bases at J, leaving 7 bases unmatched. This entry is derived from a study of blood T cell repertoires in COVID-19. Study details: Sites across the United States, Italy and Spain contributed samples from acute and convalescent COVID-19.

Sequencing was performed on peripheral blood. The J gene is TRBJ2-5, the V gene TRBV25-1, with 7 bases lining up with TRBD2. The clonotype comes from a man aged 55-75 years with active or convalescent COVID-19. The CDR3 is CASSQGWGGETQYF. DNA of the CDR3: TGTGCCAGCAGTCAAGGGTGGGGGGGAGAGACCCAGTACTTC. Using reference TRBV25-1 and TRBJ2-5 for the parts outside the CDR3, the full variable domain is EADIYQTPRYLVIGTGKKITLECSQTMGHDKMYWYQQDPGMELHLIHYSYGVNSTEKGDLSSESTVSRIRTEHFPLTLESARPSHTSQYLCASSQGWGGETQYFGPGTRLLVL.